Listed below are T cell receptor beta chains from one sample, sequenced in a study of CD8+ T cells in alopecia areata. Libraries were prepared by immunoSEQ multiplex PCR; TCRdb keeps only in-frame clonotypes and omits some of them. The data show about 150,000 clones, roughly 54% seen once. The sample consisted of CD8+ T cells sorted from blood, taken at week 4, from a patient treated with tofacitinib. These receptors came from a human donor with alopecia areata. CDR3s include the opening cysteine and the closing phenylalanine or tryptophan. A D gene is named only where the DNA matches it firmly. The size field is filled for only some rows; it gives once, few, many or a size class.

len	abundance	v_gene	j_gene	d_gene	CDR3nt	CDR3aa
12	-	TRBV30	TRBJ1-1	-	TGTGCCTGGAATCCGGTGGGCACTGAAGCTTTCTTT	CAWNPVGTEAFF
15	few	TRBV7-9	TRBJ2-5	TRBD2	TGTGCCAGCACTCGGACTAGCGGGGAGGTGGAGACCCAGTACTTC	CASTRTSGEVETQYF
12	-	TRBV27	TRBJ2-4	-	TGTGCCAGCTCCCCCGGCAAAAACATTCAGTACTTC	CASSPGKNIQYF
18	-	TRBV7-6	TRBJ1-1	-	TGTGCCAGCAGCTTAGTATCGGGGGAAAACCCAGGGGACACTGAAGCTTTCTTT	CASSLVSGENPGDTEAFF
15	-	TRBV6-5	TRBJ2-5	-	TGTGCCAGCAGTTGGGTCCTTGGGGGCGCAGAGACCCAGTACTTC	CASSWVLGGAETQYF
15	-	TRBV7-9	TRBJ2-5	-	TGTGCCAGCAGTTTTCGTCCAGGGGAAGAAGAGACCCAGTACTTC	CASSFRPGEEETQYF
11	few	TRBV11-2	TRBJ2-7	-	TGTGCCAGCAGCTTAGCAGGGGAGCAGTACTTC	CASSLAGEQYF
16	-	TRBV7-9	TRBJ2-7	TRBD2	TGTGCCAGCAGCTCGGGGAGCGGGGGGAATCCCTACGAGCAGTACTTC	CASSSGSGGNPYEQYF
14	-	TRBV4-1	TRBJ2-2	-	TGCGCCAGCAGCCAAGTAGGGCTCACTTGGGAGCTGTTTTTT	CASSQVGLTWELFF
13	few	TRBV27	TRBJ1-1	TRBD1	TGTGCCAGCAGCAGGACAGGGGTAACTGAAGCTTTCTTT	CASSRTGVTEAFF
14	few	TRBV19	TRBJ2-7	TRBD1	TGTGCCAGTAGTACCACCTACAGGGGCGGTGATTGGTACTTC	CASSTTYRGGDWYF
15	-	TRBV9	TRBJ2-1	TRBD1	TGTGCCAGCAGCGGGGACAGGGGGCGCATCAATGAGCAGTTCTTC	CASSGDRGRINEQFF
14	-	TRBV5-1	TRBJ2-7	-	TGCGCCAGCAGCTTGAGGACAACCACCTACGAGCAGTACTTC	CASSLRTTTYEQYF
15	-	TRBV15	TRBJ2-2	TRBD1	TGTGCCACCAATACGGACAGGGCGAACACCGGGGAGCTGTTTTTT	CATNTDRANTGELFF
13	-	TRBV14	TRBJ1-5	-	TGTGCCAGCAGCCAAGGTGGTCGGCAGCCCCAGCATTTT	CASSQGGRQPQHF
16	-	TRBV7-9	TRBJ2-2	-	TGTGCCAGCAGCTTAGGTCCAGGCCGAGGGACCGGGGAGCTGTTTTTT	CASSLGPGRGTGELFF
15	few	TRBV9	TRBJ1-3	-	TGTGCCAGCAGCGTGTATGCATCCGCCGGAAACACCATATATTTT	CASSVYASAGNTIYF
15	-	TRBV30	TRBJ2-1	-	TGTGCCTGGAGCGTACGGACAGCCTATTACAATGAGCAGTTCTTC	CAWSVRTAYYNEQFF
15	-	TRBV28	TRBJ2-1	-	TGTGCCAGCACCCTTAGTGTCGGGCCCCAGAATGAGCAGTTCTTC	CASTLSVGPQNEQFF
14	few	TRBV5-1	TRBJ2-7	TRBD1	TGCGCCAGCAGCTTCGGGACAGGCTCCTACGAGCAGTACTTC	CASSFGTGSYEQYF
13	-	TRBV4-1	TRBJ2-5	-	TGCGCCAGCAGCCAAGATCGTGAAGAGACCCAGTACTTC	CASSQDREETQYF
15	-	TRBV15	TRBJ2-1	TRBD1	TGTGCCACCCGACTATCCGGGACAGGGATGAATGAGCAGTTCTTC	CATRLSGTGMNEQFF
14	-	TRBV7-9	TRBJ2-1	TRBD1	TGTGCCAGCAGCTTAGTGGACAGGGGAAATGAGCAGTTCTTC	CASSLVDRGNEQFF
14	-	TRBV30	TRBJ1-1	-	TGTGCCTGGAGTGTACGCACAGGGTGGACTGAAGCTTTCTTT	CAWSVRTGWTEAFF
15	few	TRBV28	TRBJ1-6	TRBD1	TGTGCCAGCAGTCCGCCGGGACAGGGTTACTCACCCCTCCACTTT	CASSPPGQGYSPLHF
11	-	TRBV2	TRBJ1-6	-	TGTGCCAGCAGTGGGGGTTCACCCCTCCACTTT	CASSGGSPLHF
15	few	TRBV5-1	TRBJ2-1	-	TGCGCCAGCAGCTTCAGGATTACGACCTACAATGAGCAGTTCTTC	CASSFRITTYNEQFF
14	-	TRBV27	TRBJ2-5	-	TGTGCCAGCAGTCTCAATGGACAGAGGGAGACCCAGTACTTC	CASSLNGQRETQYF
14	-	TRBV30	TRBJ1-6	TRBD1	TGTGCCTGGAGTTCCGGGACAGGTGATTCACCCCTCCACTTT	CAWSSGTGDSPLHF
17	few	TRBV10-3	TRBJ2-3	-	TGTGCCATCGAGGCTGATGGGGGGGGCGACGGCACAGATACGCAGTATTTT	CAIEADGGGDGTDTQYF
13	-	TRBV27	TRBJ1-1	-	TGTGCCAGCAGTTTCATGTTGAACACTGAAGCTTTCTTT	CASSFMLNTEAFF
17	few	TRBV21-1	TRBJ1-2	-	TGTGCCAGCTTTAAGTCCCGGGCTCCGGCTACTAACTATGGCTACACCTTC	CASFKSRAPATNYGYTF
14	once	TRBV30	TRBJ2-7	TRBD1	TGTGCCTTCCCCCGGACAGGGTGGGTCTACGAGCAGTACTTC	CAFPRTGWVYEQYF
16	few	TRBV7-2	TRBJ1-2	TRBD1	TGTGCCAGCAGCCTCCCCGGACAGGGGGGGTACTATGGCTACACCTTC	CASSLPGQGGYYGYTF
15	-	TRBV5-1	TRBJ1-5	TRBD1	TGCGCCAGCAGCTTGCAAGGGACAGGGCTTGAGCCCCAGCATTTT	CASSLQGTGLEPQHF
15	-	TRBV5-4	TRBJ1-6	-	TGTGCCAGCAGGTCTGACAGGCCTGGGGATTCACCCCTCCACTTT	CASRSDRPGDSPLHF
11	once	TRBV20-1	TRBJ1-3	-	TGCAGTGCCCTTAGTGGAAACACCATATATTTT	CSALSGNTIYF
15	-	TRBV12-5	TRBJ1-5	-	TGTGCTAGTGGACCGGAGGGCGGGAGCAATCAGCCCCAGCATTTT	CASGPEGGSNQPQHF
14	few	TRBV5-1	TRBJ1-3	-	TGCGCCAGCAGCACTGCAGCGGGGGGAAACACCATATATTTT	CASSTAAGGNTIYF
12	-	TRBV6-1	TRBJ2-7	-	TGTGCCAGCAAGGAGCTTCCGGGGGAGCAGTACTTC	CASKELPGEQYF
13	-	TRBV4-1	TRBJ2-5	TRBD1	TGCGCCAGCAGCCAAAGACAGGGAGAGACCCAGTACTTC	CASSQRQGETQYF
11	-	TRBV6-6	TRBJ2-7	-	TGTGCCAGCAGTTACTCCGGTGAGCAGTACTTC	CASSYSGEQYF
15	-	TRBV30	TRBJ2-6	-	TGTGCCTGGAGTGAGTCGCGCTCTGGGGCCAACGTCCTGACTTTC	CAWSESRSGANVLTF
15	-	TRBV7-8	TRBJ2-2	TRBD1	TGTGCCAGCAGCTCCGGACAGGGGCGCACCGGGGAGCTGTTTTTT	CASSSGQGRTGELFF
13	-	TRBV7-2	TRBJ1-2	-	TGTGCCAGCAGCCAAAACAGGATAAGGGGCTACACCTTC	CASSQNRIRGYTF
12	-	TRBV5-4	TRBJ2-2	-	TGTGCCAGCAGCCCTGACGGGACACTGCACCTATGG	CASSPDGTLHLW
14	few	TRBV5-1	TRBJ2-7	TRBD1	TGCGCCAGCAGCTCGGCGGGACAGGGAGGGGAGCAGTACTTC	CASSSAGQGGEQYF
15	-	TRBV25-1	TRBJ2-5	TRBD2	TGTGCCAGCAGTGACCCAGCGGGGGGTGAAGAGACCCAGTACTTC	CASSDPAGGEETQYF
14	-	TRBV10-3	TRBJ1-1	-	TGTGCCATCAGTACAACCGGGGGGAACACTGAAGCTTTCTTT	CAISTTGGNTEAFF
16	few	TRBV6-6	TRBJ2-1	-	TGTGCCAGCAGTTACGCAGGGGATACCTCCTACAATGAGCAGTTCTTC	CASSYAGDTSYNEQFF
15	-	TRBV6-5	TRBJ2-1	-	TGTGCCAGCAGTTACCCGCAGGGGACCAACCCTGAGCAGTTCTTC	CASSYPQGTNPEQFF
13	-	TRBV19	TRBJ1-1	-	TGTGCCAGTAGGGAAACTGAGGGGACTGAAGCTTTCTTT	CASRETEGTEAFF
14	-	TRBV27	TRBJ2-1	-	TGTGCCAGCAGTCTCAGACAGGCGACCAATGAGCAGTTCTTC	CASSLRQATNEQFF
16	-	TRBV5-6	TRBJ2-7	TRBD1	TGTGCCAGCAGCTGGGGGACAGACGAAAGCTCCTACGAGCAGTACTTC	CASSWGTDESSYEQYF
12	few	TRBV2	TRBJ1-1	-	TGTGCCAGCAGGTGGCGGGACACTGAAGCTTTCTTT	CASRWRDTEAFF
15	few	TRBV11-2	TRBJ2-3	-	TGTGCCAGCAGCTTAGCGGGGGAGAGCACAGATACGCAGTATTTT	CASSLAGESTDTQYF
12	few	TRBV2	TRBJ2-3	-	TGTGCCAGCCCTCGGACCTCAGATACGCAGTATTTT	CASPRTSDTQYF
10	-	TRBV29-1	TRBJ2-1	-	TGCAGCTCTAGGAGCAATGAGCAGTTCTTC	CSSRSNEQFF
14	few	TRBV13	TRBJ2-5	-	TGTGCCAGCGCATGGGCCCGGGGCCTGGTGACCCAGTACTTC	CASAWARGLVTQYF
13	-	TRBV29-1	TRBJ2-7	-	TGCAGCGTTGAAGCGGTAAATCCCTACGAGCAGTACTTC	CSVEAVNPYEQYF